Described below is a single T cell receptor beta chain sequence and its context. The antigen remains unidentified. This specimen comes from a study of CD8+ T cells in alopecia areata. Study as a whole: Tofacitinib ran for 6 to 18 months before 6 months off drug. Study results and caveats: Resident alphabeta T cells of normal skin are also sequenced in scalp samples.

The CDR3 has 13 residues. Between the trimmed V and J ends, which lost 0 bases and 8 bases, there was a span of 13 bases. Germline V gene lookup returns CDR1 GTSNPN and CDR2 SVGIG (reference sequence). RNA was extracted and reverse transcribed into cDNA as the sequencing template. Method: immunoSEQ multiplex PCR; TCRdb's copy keeps in-frame clones and lacks some. The sample records 130,000 or so clones, about 46% being singletons. This clonotype was obtained from a human donor with alopecia areata. V usage is TRBV30 and J usage is TRBJ1-1; no clear D. This sample comprised CD8+ T cells sorted from blood, obtained at week 0. The CDR3 is CAWSVPWQAEAFF. The CDR3 DNA reads TGTGCCTGGAGTGTACCTTGGCAGGCCGAAGCTTTCTTT. Full variable domain (remainder filled in from reference TRBV30 and TRBJ1-1): SQTIHQWPATLVQPVGSPLSLECTVEGTSNPNLYWYRQAAGRGLQLLFYSVGIGQISSEVPQNLSASRPQDRQFILSSKKLLLSDSGFYLCAWSVPWQAEAFFGQGTRLTVV.